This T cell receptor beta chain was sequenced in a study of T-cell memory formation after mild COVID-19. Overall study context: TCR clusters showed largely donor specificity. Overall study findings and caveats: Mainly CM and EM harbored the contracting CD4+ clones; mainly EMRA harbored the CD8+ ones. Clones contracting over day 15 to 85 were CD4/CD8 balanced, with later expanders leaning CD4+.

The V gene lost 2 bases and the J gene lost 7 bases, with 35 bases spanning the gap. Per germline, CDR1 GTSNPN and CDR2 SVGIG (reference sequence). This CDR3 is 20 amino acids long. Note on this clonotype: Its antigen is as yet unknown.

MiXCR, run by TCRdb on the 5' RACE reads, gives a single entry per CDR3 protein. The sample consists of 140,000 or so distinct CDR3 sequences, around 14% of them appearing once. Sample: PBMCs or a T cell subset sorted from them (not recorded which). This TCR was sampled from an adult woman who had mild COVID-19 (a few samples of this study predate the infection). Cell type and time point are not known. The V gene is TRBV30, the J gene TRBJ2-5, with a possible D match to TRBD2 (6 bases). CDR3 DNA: TGTGCCTGGAGTCCCGATTTACCGGGACTGGCCGTAAGTAAGCTCCCGACCCAGTACTTC. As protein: CAWSPDLPGLAVSKLPTQYF.